This note documents a single TCR beta chain sequence. Its antigen is still unknown. The CD8+CD4-CCR7+CD45RA+ phenotype defined the sorted naive CD8 T cells. The sample is drawn from a study of molecular identifiers for immune sequencing clone quantification. Study-wide results and limits: With a barcode shared among identical TCR molecules, highly expanded clone sizes could be underestimated. Clones above 20 RNA copies held over 98% of effector molecules, under 1% in naive cells.

Per germline, CDR1 MNHEY and CDR2 SMNVEV (reference sequence). CDR3 length equals 16 residues. The trim removed 1 base at V and 5 bases at J, leaving 6 bases unmatched. TCRdb re-derived calls from the PCR reads in MiXCR, one entry per CDR3 protein. Of tens of thousands of distinct CDR3 sequences detected, around a sixth appear once; the ten largest clones hold 6.5% to 9%. This chain joins TRBV27 and TRBJ2-1; 9 bases agree with TRBD2. This TCR was sampled from a human donor in good health. Some libraries in this study had Jurkat cell RNA spiked in. Sequencing input: naive CD8+ T cells from blood, with Jurkat cell RNA spiked in. Described subset: FACS-sorted CD8+CD4-CCR7+CD45RA+ naive T cells. This chain's CDR3 is CASSLYVLAGNNEQFF. DNA for the CDR3: TGTGCCAGCAGTTTATACGTCCTAGCGGGAAACAATGAGCAGTTCTTC.